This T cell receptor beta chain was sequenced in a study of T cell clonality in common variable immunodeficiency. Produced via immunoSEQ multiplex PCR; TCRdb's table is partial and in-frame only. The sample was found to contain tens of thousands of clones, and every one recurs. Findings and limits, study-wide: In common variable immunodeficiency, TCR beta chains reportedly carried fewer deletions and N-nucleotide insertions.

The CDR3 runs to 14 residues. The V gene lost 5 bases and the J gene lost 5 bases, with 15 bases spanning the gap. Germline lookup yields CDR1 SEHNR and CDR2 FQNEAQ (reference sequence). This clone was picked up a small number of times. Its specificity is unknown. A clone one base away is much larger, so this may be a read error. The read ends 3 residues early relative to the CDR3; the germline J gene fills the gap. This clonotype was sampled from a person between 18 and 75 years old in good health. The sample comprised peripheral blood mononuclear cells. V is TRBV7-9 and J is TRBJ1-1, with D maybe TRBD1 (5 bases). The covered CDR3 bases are TGTGCCAGCAGCCAGGACTGGGGGGGGACTGAA. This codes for CASSQDWGGTE. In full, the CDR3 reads CASSQDWGGTEAFF.